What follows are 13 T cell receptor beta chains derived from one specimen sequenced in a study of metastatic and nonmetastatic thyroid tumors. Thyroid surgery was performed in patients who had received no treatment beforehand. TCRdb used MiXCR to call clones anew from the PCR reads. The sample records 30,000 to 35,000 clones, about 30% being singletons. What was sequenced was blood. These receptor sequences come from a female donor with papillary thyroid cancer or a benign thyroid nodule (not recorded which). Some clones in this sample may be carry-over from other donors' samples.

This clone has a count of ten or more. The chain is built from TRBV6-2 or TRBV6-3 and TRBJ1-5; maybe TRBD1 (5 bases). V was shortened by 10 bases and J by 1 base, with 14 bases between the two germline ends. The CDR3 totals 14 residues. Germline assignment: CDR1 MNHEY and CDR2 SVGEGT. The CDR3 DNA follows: TGTGCCACTAAGGTGGGGGGGAGCAATCAGCCCCAGCATTTT. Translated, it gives CATKVGGSNQPQHF.

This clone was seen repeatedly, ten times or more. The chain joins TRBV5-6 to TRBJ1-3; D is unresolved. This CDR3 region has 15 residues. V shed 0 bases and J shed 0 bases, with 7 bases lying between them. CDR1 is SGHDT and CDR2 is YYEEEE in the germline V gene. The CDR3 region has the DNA TGTGCCAGCAGCTTGGAAGGGAACTCTGGAAACACCATATATTTT. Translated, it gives CASSLEGNSGNTIYF.

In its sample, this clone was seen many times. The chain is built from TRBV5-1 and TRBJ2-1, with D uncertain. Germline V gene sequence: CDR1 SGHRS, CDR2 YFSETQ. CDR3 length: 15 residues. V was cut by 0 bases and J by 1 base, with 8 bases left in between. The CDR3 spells CASSLEAVSYNEQFF. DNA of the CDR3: TGCGCCAGCAGCTTGGAGGCTGTGTCCTACAATGAGCAGTTCTTC.

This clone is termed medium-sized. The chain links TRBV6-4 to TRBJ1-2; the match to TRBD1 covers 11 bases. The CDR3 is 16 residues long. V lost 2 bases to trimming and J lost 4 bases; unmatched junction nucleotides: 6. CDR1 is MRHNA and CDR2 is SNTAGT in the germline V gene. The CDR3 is CASSDGVGQGGYGYTF. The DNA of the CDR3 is TGTGCCAGCAGTGACGGAGTGGGACAGGGGGGCTATGGCTACACCTTC.

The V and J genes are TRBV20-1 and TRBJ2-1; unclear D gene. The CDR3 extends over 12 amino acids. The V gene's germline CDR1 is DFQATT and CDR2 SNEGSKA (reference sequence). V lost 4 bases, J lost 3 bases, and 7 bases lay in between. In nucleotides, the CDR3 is TGCAGTGCTAAGGGCGGCTACAATGAGCAGTTCTTC. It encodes CSAKGGYNEQFF.

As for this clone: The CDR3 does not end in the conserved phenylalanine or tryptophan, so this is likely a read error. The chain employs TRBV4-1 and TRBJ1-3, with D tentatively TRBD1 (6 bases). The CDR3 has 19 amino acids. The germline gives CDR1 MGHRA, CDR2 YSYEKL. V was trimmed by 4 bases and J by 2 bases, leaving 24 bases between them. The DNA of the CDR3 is TGCGCCAGCAGCCCAGAGGGGAGGGGGGTATCACTGACTGGAAACACCATATATTGT. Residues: CASSPEGRGVSLTGNTIYC.

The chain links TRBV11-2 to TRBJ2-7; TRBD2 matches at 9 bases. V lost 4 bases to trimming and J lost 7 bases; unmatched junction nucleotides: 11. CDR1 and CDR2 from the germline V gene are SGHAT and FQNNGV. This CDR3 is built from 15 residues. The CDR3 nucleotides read TGTGCCAGCAGCTCACGAGGGACTAGCTTAAAGGAGCAGTACTTC. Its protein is CASSSRGTSLKEQYF.

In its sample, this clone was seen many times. The CDR3 region is CASSLGQGGREQYF. The CDR3 coding sequence is TGTGCCAGCAGCTTAGGCCAGGGAGGAAGGGAGCAGTACTTC. V is TRBV11-1 and J is TRBJ2-7; tentatively, D is TRBD2 (6 bases). CDR1 is SGHAT and CDR2 is FQDESV in the germline V gene (reference sequence). The CDR3 covers 14 residues. V was cut by 1 base and J by 7 bases, with 14 bases left in between.

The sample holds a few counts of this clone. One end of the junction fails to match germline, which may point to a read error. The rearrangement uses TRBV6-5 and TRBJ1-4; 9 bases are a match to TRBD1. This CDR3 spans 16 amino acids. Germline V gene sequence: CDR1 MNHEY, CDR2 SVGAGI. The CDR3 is CASSLRRGQGDEKPFF. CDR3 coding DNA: TGTGCCAGCAGTTTACGGCGGGGACAGGGAGATGAAAAACCGTTTTTT.

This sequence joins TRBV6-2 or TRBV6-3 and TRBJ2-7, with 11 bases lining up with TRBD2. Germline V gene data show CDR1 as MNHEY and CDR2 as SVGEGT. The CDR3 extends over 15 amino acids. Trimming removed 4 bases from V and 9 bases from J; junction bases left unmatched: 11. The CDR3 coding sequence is TGTGCCAGCAGTTTCTTACTAGCGGGGGAAATGTTGCAGTACTTC. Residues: CASSFLLAGEMLQYF.

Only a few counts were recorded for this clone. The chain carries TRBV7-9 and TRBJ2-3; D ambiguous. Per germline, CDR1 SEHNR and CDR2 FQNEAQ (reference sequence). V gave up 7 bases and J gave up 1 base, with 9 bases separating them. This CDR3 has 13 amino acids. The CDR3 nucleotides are TGTGCCAGCACTAGTCAGGGCACAGATACGCAGTATTTT. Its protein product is CASTSQGTDTQYF.

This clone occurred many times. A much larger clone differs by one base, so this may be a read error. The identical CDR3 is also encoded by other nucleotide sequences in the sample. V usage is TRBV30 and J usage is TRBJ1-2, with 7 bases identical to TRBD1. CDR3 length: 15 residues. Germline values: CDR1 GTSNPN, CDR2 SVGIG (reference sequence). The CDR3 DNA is TGTGCCTGGAGTTCCTACCGACAGGGTAACTACGGCTACACCTTC. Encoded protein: CAWSSYRQGNYGYTF. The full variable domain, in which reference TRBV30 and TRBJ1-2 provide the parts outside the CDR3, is SQTIHQWPATLVQPVGSPLSLECTVEGTSNPNLYWYRQAAGRGLQLLFYSVGIGQISSEVPQNLSASRPQDRQFILSSKKLLLSDSGFYLCAWSSYRQGNYGYTFGSGTRLTVV.

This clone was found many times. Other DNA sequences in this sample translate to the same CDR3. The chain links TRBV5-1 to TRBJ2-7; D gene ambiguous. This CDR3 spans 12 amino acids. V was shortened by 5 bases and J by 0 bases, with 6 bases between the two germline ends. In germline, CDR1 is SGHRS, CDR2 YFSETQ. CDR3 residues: CASRGSSYEQYF. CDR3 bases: TGCGCCAGCAGGGGGTCCTCCTACGAGCAGTACTTC.